This TCR beta chain was obtained from a study of shared clonotypes between healthy human individuals. Overall study findings and caveats: Naive subsets typically showed greater estimated richness than memory subsets.

This clone appeared a few times. Its antigen is unknown. Profiled with immunoSEQ multiplex PCR; TCRdb holds only in-frame clones, not every one. The repertoire holds about 2.4 million clones, with approximately 93% as singletons. Germline CDR1 reads WSHSY; CDR2 reads SAAADI. Losses at the gene ends were 8 bases for V and 3 bases for J; bases not matched to a gene: 16. This CDR3 is 17 amino acids long. The V gene is TRBV10-2, the J gene TRBJ2-7; the match to TRBD2 covers 10 bases. This receptor was identified in a young man in good health. Some clones in this sample may be carry-over from other donors' samples. The source material was naive CD4+ T cells from PBMCs. Subset reported: CD45RA+ positively selected. The chain's CDR3 is CASGLFTGTSVVYEQYF. The CDR3 nucleotides are TGCGCCAGCGGATTGTTTACCGGGACTAGCGTCGTCTACGAGCAGTACTTC.